The present T cell receptor beta chain was sequenced within a study of monozygotic twins with inflammatory bowel disease. The CDR3 runs to 12 residues. Using the 5' RACE reads, TCRdb records one entry per CDR3 protein without DNA. The sample holds over 150,000 distinct CDR3 sequences. The TCR was taken from a human donor with ulcerative colitis or Crohn's disease, or a healthy co-twin of an affected twin (not recorded which). Sequencing was done on a sample of blood. The gene calls are TRBV12-3 or TRBV12-4 and TRBJ2-2. CDR3: CASRQDTGELFF.